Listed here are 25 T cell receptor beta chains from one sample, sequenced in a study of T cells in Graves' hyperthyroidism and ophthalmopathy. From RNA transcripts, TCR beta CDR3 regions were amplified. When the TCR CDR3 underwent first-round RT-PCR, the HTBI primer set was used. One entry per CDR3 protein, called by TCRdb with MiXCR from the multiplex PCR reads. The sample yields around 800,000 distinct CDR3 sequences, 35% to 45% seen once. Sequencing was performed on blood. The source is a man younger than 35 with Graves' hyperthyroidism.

Here the CDR3 DNA reads TGTGCTGGGTTGAGTCCCGATTCACCCCTCCACTTT. Amino acids: CAGLSPDSPLHF. This chain uses TRBV10-3 with TRBJ1-6; D remains ambiguous. The CDR3 is 12 residues long. Germline CDR1 ENHRY, CDR2 SYGVKD.

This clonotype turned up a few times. In nucleotides, the CDR3 is TGCGCCAGCAGCCCCCGGGACACTAACACCATATATTTT. Protein sequence: CASSPRDTNTIYF. The chain joins TRBV5-1 to TRBJ1-3, with D possibly TRBD1 on 6 matching bases. The CDR3 sequence is 13 residues long. Trimming cost V 4 bases and J 7 bases, with 12 bases left between them. The germline CDR1 and CDR2 sequences are SGHRS and YFSETQ. Using reference TRBV5-1 and TRBJ1-3 for the parts outside the CDR3, the full variable domain is KAGVTQTPRYLIKTRGQQVTLSCSPISGHRSVSWYQQTPGQGLQFLFEYFSETQRNKGNFPGRFSGRQFSNSRSEMNVSTLELGDSALYLCASSPRDTNTIYFGEGSWLTVV.

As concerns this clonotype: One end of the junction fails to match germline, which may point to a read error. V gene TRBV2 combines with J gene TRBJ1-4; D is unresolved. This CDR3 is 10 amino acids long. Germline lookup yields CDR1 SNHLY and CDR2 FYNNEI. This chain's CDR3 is CASTGDLGIF. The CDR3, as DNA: TGTGCCAGCACAGGCGACCTTGGCATTTTT. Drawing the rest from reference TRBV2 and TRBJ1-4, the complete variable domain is EPEVTQTPSHQVTQMGQEVILRCVPISNHLYFYWYRQILGQKVEFLVSFYNNEISEKSEIFDDQFSVERPDGSNFTLKIRSTKLEDSAMYFCASTGDLGIFGSGTQLSVL.

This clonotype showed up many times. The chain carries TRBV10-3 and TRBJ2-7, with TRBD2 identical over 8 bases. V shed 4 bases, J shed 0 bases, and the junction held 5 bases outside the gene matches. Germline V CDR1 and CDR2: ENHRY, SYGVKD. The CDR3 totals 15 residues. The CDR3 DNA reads TGTGCCATCAGTGCGATGAGCGGGAGCTCCTACGAGCAGTACTTC. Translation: CAISAMSGSSYEQYF.

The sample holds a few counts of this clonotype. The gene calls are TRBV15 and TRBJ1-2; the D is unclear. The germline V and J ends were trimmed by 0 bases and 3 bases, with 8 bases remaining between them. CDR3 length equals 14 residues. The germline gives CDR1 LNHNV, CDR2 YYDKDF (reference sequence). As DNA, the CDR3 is TGTGCCACCAGCAGAGATCGGCGGGACTATGGCTACACCTTC. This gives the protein CATSRDRRDYGYTF.

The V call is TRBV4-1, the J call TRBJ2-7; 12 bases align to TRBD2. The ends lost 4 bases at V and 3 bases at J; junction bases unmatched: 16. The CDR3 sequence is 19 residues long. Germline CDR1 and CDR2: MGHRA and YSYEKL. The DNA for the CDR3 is TGCGCCAGCAGCCCGGGACTAGCGGGTGCACAACCCTCGCGCTACGAGCAGTACTTC. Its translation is CASSPGLAGAQPSRYEQYF.

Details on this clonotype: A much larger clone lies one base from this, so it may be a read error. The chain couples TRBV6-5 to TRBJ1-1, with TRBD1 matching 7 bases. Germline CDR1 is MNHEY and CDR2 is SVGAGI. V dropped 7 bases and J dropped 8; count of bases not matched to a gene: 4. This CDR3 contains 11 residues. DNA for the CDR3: TGTGCCAGCATCCAGGGGGGCGAAGCTTTCTTT. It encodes CASIQGGEAFF.

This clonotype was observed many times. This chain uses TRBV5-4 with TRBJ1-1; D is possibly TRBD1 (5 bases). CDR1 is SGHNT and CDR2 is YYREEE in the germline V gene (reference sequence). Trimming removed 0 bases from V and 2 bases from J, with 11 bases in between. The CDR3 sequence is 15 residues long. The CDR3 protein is CASSLGGPSNTEAFF. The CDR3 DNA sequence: TGTGCCAGCAGCTTGGGGGGACCCTCTAACACTGAAGCTTTCTTT.

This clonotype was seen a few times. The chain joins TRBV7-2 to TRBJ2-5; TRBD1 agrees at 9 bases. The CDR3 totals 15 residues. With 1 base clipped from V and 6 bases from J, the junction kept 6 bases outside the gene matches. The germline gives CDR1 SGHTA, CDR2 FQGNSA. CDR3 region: CASSLGGTGSKTQYF. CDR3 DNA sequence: TGTGCCAGCAGCTTAGGCGGGACAGGGAGTAAGACCCAGTACTTC. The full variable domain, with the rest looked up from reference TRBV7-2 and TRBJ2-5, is GAGVSQSPSNKVTEKGKDVELRCDPISGHTALYWYRQSLGQGLEFLIYFQGNSAPDKSGLPSDRFSAERTGGSVSTLTIQRTQQEDSAVYLCASSLGGTGSKTQYFGPGTRLLVL.

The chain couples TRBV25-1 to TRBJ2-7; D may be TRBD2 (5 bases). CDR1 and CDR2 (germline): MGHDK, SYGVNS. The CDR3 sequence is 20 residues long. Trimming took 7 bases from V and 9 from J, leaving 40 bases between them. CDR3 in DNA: TGTGCCAGCATGAAAAATTTTCGGGAACTAGTGCGGTTTTGGGTTTGTGGGCAGTACTTC. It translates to CASMKNFRELVRFWVCGQYF.

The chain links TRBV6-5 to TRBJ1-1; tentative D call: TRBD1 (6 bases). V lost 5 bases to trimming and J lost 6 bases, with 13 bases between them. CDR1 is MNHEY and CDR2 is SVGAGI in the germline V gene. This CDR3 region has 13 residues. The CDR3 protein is CASSPEDSPEAFF. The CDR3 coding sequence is TGTGCCAGCAGTCCCGAGGACAGCCCTGAAGCTTTCTTT.

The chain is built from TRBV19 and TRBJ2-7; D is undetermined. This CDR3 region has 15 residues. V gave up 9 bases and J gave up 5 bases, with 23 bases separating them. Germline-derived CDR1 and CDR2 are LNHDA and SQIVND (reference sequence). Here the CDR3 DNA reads TGTGCCAGCACCCCCGGGCCTCATAGTGGAGACGAGCAGTACTTC. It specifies CASTPGPHSGDEQYF.

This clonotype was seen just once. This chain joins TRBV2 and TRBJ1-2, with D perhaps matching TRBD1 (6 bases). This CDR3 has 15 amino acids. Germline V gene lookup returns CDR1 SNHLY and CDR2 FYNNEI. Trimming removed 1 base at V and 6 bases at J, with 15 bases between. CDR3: CASSEVTGQGNGYTF. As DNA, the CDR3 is TGTGCCAGCAGTGAAGTTACGGGCCAGGGGAATGGCTACACCTTC.

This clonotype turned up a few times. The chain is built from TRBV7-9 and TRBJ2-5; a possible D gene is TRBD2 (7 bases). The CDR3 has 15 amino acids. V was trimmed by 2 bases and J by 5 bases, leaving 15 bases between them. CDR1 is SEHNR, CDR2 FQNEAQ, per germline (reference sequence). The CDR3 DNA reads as TGTGCCAGCAGCTTAACAGGGACTACGCGGGAGACCCAGTACTTC. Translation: CASSLTGTTRETQYF.

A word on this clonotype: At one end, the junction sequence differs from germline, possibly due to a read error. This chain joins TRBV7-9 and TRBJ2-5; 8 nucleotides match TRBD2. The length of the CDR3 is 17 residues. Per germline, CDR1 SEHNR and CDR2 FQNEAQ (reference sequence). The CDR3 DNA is TGCGCCAGCAGCCAAGATGGTCCGGGAGGGCCGTTGGAGACCCAGTACTTC. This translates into CASSQDGPGGPLETQYF.

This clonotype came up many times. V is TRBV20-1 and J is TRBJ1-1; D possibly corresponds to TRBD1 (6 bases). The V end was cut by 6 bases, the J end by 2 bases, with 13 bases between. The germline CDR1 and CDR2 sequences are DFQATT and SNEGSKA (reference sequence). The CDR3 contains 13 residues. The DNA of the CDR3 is TGCAGTGCGAGGCGGACAGATAACACTGAAGCTTTCTTT. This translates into CSARRTDNTEAFF.

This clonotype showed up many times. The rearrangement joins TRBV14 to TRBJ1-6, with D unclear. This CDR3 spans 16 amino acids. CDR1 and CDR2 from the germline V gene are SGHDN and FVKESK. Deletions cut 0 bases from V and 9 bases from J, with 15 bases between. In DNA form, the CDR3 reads TGTGCCAGCAGCCAAGAGGTGGGTGGGGTTCGTTCACCCCTCCACTTT. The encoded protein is CASSQEVGGVRSPLHF.

The CDR3 reads CASRPSGVYQETQYF. In DNA form, the CDR3 reads TGTGCCAGCAGGCCTAGCGGAGTGTACCAAGAGACCCAGTACTTC. The chain combines TRBV6-2 or TRBV6-3 with TRBJ2-5; TRBD2 matches at 7 bases. There are 15 residues in the CDR3. The junction had 7 bases not matched to a gene; V was cut back by 6 bases and J by 0 bases. Germline V gives CDR1 MNHEY, CDR2 SVGEGT.

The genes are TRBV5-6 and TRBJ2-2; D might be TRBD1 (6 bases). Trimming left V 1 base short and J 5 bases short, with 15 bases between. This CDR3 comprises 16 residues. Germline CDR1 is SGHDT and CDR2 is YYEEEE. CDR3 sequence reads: CASSLLEQGLTGELFF. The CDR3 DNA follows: TGTGCCAGCAGCTTGCTTGAGCAGGGGTTGACCGGGGAGCTGTTTTTT.

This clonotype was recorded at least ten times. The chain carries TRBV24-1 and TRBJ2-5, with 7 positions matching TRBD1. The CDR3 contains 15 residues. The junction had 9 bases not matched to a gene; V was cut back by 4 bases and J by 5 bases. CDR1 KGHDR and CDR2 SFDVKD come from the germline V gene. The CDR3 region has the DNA TGTGCCACCAGTGAGACAAGACAGGGAAGGGAGACCCAGTACTTC. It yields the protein CATSETRQGRETQYF.

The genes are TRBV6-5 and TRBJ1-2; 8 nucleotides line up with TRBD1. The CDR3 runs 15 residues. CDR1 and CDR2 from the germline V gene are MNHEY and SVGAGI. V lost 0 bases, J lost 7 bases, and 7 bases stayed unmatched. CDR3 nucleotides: TGTGCCAGCAGTTACTCGAATTTCAGGGGGCCTGGCTACACCTTC. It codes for CASSYSNFRGPGYTF.

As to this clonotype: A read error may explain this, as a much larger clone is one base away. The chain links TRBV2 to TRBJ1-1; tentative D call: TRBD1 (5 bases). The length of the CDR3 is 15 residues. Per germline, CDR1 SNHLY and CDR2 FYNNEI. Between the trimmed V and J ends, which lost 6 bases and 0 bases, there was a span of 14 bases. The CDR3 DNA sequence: TGTGCCAGCAGACTCCGGGACGCTATGAACACTGAAGCTTTCTTT. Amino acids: CASRLRDAMNTEAFF. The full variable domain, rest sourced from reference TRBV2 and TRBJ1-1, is EPEVTQTPSHQVTQMGQEVILRCVPISNHLYFYWYRQILGQKVEFLVSFYNNEISEKSEIFDDQFSVERPDGSNFTLKIRSTKLEDSAMYFCASRLRDAMNTEAFFGQGTRLTVV.

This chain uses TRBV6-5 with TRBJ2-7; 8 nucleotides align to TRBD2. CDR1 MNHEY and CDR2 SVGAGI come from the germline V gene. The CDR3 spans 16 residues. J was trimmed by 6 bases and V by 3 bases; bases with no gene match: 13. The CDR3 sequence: CASSYLARTSNFEQYF. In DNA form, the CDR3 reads TGTGCCAGCAGTTATCTCGCGCGGACTAGCAACTTCGAGCAGTACTTC.

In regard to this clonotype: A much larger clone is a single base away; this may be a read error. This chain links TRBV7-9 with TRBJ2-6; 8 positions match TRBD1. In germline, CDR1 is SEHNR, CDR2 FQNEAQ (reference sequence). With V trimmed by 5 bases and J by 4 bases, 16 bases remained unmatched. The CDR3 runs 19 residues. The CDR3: CASSQGANGLMAGANVLTF. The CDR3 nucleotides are TGTGCCAGCAGCCAGGGGGCGAATGGTCTTATGGCCGGGGCCAACGTCCTGACTTTC.

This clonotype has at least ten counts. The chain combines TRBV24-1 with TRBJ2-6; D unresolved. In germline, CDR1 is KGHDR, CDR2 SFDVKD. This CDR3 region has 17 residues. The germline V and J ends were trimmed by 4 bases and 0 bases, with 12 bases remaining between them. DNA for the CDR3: TGTGCCACCAGTGACTCCCGCGGAGTCTCTGGGGCCAACGTCCTGACTTTC. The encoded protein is CATSDSRGVSGANVLTF.